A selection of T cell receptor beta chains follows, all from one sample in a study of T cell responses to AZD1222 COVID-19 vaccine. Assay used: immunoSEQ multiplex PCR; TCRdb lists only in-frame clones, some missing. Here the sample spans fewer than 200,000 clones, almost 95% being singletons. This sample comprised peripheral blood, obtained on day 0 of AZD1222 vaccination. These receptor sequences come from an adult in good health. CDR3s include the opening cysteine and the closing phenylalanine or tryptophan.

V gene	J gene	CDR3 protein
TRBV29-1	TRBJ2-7	CSVTVLGGEQYF
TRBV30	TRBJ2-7	CAWRGSRTALFHEQYF
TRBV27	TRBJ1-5	CASSLQGANQPQHF
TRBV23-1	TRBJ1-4	CASSRAEAGRYNLATNEKLFF
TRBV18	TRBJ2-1	CASSPPQGYNEQFF
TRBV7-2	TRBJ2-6	CASSLGPNSGANVLTF
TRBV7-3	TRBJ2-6	CASSPRPAGVGANVLTF
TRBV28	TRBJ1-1	CASSFPETLDTEAFF
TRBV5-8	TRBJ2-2	CASSYGSFNTGELFF
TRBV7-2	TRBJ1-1	CASSPDVGAWGTEAFF
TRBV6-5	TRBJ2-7	CASSYPGQSYEQYF
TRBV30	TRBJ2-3	CARLAGNTDTQYF
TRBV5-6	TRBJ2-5	CASSLQATGGGQETQYF
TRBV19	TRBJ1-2	CASSIIDRANYGYTF
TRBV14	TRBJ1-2	CASSQVKWSYTF
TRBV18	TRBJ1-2	CASSDNNYGYTF
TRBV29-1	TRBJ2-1	CSVEGAGLGGANYNEQFF
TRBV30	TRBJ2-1	CAWSVNNNEQFF
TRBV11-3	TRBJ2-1	CASSFSSGKNYNEQFF
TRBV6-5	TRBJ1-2	CASSSRTGLVGDGYTF
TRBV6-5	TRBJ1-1	CASSGWWGMNTEAFF
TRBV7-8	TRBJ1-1	CASSADRENTEAFF
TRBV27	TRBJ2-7	CASRPGAAMGEQYF
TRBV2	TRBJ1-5	CASSEAQGNQPQHF
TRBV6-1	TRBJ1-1	CASSELPKNTEAFF
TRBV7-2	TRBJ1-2	CASSRTTANYGYTF
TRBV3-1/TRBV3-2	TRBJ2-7	CASSGGMREQYF
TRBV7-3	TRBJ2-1	CASSYSGTGGYNEQFF
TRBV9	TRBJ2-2	CASSVASREMLFF
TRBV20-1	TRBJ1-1	CSASRGGTEAFF
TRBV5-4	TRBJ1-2	CASSLGQDYGYTF
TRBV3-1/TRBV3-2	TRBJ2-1	CASGRFSGGSDEQFF
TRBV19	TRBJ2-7	CASSMGGTGNDEQYF
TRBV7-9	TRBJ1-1	CASSFPLRGLPGTEAFF
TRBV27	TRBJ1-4	CASTHLTGKREKLFF
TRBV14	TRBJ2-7	CASSRDRGTFYEQYF
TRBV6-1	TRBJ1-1	CASSDQTWRQGLF
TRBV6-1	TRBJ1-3	CASSESSRVSGNTIYF
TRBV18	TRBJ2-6	CASSRDSGANVLTF
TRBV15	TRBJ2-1	CATSRDLGLAIEQFF